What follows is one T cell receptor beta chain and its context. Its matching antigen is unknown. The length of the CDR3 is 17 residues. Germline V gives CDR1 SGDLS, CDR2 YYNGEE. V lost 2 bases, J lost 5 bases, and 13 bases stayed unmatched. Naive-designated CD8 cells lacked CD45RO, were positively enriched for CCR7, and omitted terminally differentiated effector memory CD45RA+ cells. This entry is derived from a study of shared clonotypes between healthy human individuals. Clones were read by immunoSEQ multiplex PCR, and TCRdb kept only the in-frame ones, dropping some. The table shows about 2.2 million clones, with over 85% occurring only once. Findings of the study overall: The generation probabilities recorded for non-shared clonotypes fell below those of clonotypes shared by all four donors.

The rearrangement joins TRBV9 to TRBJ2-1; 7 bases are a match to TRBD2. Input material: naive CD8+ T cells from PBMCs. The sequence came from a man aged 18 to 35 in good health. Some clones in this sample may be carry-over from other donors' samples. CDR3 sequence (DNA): TGTGCCAGCAGCGTTCCCGTAAACCCTAGCGGTGACAATGAGCAGTTCTTC. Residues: CASSVPVNPSGDNEQFF.